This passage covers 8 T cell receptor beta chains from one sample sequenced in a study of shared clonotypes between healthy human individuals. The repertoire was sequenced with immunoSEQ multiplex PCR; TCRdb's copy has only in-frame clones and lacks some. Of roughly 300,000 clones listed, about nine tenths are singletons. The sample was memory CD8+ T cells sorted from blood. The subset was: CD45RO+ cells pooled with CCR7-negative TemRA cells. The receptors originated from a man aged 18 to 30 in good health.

CDR3 DNA: TGCGCCAGCAGTGGGACAGGGACCGCCAGGCCCCAGCATTTT. Its protein product is CASSGTGTARPQHF. The rearrangement links TRBV10-2 to TRBJ1-5; 8 bases line up with TRBD1. The V segment lost 4 bases and the J segment 9 bases; nucleotides outside the gene matches: 8. Germline CDR1 WSHSY, CDR2 SAAADI. The CDR3 is 14 residues long.

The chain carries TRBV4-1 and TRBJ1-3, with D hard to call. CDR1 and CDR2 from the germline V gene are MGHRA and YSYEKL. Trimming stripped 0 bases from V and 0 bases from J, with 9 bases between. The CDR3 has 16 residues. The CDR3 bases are TGCGCCAGCAGCCAAGAACAGTTCTCCTCTGGAAACACCATATATTTT. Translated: CASSQEQFSSGNTIYF.

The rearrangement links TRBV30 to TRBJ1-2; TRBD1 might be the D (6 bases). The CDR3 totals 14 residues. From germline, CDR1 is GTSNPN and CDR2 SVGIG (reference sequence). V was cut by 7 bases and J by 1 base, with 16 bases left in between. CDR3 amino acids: CASEGVDSNYGYTF. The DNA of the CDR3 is TGTGCCTCGGAGGGGGTTGACAGTAACTATGGCTACACCTTC.

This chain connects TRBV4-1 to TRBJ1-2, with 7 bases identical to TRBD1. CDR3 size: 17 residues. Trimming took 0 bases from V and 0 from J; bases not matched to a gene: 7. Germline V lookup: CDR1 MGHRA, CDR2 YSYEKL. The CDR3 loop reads CASSQDPTGTANYGYTF. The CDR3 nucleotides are TGCGCCAGCAGCCAAGACCCGACCGGGACAGCTAACTATGGCTACACCTTC.

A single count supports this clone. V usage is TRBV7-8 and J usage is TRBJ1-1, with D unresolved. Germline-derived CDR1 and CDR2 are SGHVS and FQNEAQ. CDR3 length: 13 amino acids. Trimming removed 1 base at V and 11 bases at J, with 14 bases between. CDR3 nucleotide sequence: TGTGCCAGCAGCTTAGTCAGCAAGGTTGAGGCTTTCTTT. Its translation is CASSLVSKVEAFF.

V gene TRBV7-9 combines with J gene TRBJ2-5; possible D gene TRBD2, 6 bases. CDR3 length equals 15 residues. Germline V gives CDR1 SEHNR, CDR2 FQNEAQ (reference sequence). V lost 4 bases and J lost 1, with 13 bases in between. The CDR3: CASSSLLAPQETQYF. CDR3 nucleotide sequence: TGTGCCAGCAGCTCGCTACTAGCTCCCCAAGAGACCCAGTACTTC.

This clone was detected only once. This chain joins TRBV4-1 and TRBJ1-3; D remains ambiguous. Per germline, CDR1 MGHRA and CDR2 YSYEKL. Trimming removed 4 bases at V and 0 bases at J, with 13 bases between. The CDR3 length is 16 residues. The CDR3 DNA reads TGCGCCAGCAGCCCACGAGGCATACCCTCTGGAAACACCATATATTTT. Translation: CASSPRGIPSGNTIYF.

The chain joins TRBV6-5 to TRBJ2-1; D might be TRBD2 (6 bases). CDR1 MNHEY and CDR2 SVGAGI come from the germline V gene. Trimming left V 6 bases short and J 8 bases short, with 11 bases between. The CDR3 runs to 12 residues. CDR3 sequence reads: CASSLSGDEQFF. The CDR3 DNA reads TGTGCCAGCAGCCTCTCGGGGGATGAGCAGTTCTTC.